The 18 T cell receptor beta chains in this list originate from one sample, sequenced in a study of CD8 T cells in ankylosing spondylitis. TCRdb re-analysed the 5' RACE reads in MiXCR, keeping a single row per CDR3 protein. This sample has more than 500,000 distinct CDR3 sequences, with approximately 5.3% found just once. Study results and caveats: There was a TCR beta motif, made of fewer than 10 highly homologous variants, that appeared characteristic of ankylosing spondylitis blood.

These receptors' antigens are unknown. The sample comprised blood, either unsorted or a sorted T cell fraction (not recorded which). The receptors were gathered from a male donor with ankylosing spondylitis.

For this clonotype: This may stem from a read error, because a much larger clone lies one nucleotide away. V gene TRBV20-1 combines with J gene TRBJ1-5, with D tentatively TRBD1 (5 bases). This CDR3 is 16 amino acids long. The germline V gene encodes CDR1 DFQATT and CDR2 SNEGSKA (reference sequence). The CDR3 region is CSAREGGWTPDQPQRF. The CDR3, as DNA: TGCAGTGCTAGAGAGGGCGGGTGGACACCAGATCAGCCCCAGCGTTTT.

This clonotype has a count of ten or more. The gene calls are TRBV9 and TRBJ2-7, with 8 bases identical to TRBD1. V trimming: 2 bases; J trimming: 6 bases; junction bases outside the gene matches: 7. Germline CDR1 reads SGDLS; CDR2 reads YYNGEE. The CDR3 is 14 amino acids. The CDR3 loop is CASSVGQGAREQYF. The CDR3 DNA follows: TGTGCCAGCAGCGTCGGACAGGGAGCCCGCGAGCAGTACTTC.

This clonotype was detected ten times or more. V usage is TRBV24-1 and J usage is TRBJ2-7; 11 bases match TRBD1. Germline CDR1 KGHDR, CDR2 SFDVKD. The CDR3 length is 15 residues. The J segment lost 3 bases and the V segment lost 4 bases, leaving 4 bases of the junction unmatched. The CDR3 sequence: CATSDPGTGGYEQYF. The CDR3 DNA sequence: TGTGCCACCAGTGACCCCGGGACAGGGGGCTACGAGCAGTACTTC.

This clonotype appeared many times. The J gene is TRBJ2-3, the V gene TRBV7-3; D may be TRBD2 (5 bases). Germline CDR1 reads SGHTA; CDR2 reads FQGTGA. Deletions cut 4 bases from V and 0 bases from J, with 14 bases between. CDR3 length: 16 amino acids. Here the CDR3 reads CASSYGLRPSTDTQYF. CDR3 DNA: TGTGCCAGCAGCTACGGACTCCGCCCCAGCACAGATACGCAGTATTTT. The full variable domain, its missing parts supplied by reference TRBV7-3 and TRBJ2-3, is GAGVSQTPSNKVTEKGKYVELRCDPISGHTALYWYRQSLGQGPEFLIYFQGTGAADDSGLPNDRFFAVRPEGSVSTLKIQRTERGDSAVYLCASSYGLRPSTDTQYFGPGTRLTVL.

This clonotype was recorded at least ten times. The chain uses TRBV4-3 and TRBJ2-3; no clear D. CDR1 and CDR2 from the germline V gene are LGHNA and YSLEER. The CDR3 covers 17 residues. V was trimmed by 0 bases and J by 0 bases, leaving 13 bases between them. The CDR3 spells CASSQDPTIISTDTQYF. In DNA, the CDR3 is TGCGCCAGCAGCCAAGATCCTACCATTATTAGCACAGATACGCAGTATTTT.

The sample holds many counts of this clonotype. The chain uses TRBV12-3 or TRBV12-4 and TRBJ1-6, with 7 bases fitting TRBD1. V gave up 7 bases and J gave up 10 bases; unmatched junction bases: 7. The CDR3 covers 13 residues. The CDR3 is CASTMGQYSPLHF. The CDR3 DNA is TGTGCCAGCACCATGGGACAGTACTCACCCCTCCACTTT.

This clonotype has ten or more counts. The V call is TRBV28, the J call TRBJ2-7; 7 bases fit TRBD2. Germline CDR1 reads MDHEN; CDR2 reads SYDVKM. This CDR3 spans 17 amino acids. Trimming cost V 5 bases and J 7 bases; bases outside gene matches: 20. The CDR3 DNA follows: TGTGCCAGCAGTCTCACGAGTGGGAGGGCTATTTTGGGGGAGCAGTACTTC. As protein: CASSLTSGRAILGEQYF.

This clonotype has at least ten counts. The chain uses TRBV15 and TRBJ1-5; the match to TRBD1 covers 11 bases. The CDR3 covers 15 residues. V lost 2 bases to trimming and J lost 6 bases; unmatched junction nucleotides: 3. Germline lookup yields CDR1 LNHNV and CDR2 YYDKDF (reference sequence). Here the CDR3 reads CATSRQGQGVQPQHF. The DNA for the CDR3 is TGTGCCACCAGCAGACAGGGACAGGGGGTTCAGCCCCAGCATTTT. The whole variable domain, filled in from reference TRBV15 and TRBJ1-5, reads DAMVIQNPRYQVTQFGKPVTLSCSQTLNHNVMYWYQQKSSQAPKLLFHYYDKDFNNEADTPDNFQSRRPNTSFCFLDIRSPGLGDTAMYLCATSRQGQGVQPQHFGDGTRLSIL.

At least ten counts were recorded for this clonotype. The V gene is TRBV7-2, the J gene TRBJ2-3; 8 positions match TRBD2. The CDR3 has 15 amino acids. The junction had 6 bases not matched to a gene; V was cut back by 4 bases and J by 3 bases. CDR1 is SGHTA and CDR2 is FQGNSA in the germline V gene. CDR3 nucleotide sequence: TGTGCCAGCAGCTCCGCGGGAGGAAGGACAGATACGCAGTATTTT. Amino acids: CASSSAGGRTDTQYF.

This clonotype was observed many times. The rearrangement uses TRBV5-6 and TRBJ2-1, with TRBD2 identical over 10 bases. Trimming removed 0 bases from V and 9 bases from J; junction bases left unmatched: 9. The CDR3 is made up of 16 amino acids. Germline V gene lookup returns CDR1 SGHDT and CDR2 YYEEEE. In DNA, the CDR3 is TGTGCCAGCAGCTTGGCCCGTCTAGCGGGAGTCACTGAGCAGTTCTTC. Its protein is CASSLARLAGVTEQFF.

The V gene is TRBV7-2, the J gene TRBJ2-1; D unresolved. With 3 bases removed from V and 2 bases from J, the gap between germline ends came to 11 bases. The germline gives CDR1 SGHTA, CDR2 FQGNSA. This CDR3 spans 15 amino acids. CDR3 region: CASSFGSVPYNEQFF. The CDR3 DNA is TGTGCCAGCAGCTTCGGGTCAGTTCCCTACAATGAGCAGTTCTTC. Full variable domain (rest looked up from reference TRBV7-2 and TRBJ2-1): GAGVSQSPSNKVTEKGKDVELRCDPISGHTALYWYRQSLGQGLEFLIYFQGNSAPDKSGLPSDRFSAERTGGSVSTLTIQRTQQEDSAVYLCASSFGSVPYNEQFFGPGTRLTVL.

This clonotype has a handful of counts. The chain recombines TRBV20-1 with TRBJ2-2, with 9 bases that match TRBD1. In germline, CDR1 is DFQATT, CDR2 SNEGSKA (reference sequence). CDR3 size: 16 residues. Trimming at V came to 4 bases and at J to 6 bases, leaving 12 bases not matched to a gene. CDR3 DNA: TGCAGTGCTACAGGAGGCAACAGGGGGCGCGCCGGGGAGCTGTTTTTT. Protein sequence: CSATGGNRGRAGELFF.

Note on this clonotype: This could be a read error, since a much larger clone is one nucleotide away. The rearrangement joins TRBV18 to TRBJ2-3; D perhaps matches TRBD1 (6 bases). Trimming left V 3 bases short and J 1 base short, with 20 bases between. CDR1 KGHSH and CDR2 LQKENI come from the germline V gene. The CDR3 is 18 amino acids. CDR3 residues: CASSPRDIRTGGTDTQYF. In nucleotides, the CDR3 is TGTGCCAGCTCACCCCGGGACATCCGAACTGGGGGCACAGATACGCAGTATTTT.

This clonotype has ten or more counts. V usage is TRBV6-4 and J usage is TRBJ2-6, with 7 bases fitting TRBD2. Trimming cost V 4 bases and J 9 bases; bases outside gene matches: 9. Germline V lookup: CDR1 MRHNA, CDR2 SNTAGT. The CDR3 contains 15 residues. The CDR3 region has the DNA TGTGCCAGCAGTGCAGAGGCGGGGGACCACAACGTCCTGACTTTC. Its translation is CASSAEAGDHNVLTF.

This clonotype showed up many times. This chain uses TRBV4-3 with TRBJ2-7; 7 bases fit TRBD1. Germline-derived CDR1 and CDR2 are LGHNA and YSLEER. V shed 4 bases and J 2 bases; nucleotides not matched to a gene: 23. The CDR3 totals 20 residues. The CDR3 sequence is CASSRSLSPGQQIVPYEQYF. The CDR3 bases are TGCGCCAGCAGCCGGTCCCTCTCACCGGGACAGCAAATAGTCCCCTACGAGCAGTACTTC.

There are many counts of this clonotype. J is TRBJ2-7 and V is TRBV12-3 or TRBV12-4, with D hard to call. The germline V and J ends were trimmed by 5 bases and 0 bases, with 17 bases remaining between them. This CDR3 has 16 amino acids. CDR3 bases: TGTGCCAGCAGTACCACAGTAGGGTTAAGCTCCTACGAGCAGTACTTC. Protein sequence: CASSTTVGLSSYEQYF.

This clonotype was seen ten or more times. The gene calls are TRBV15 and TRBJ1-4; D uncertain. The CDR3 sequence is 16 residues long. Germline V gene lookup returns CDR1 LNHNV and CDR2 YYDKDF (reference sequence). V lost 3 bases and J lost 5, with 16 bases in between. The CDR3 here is CATSRDPWQVNEKLFF. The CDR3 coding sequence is TGTGCCACCAGCAGGGACCCTTGGCAGGTGAATGAAAAACTGTTTTTT.

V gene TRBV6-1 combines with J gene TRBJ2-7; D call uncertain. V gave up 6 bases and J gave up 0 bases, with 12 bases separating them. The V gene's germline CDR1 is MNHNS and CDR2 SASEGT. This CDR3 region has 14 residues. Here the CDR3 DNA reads TGTGCCAGCAGGCGGACCGCTAGCTCCTACGAGCAGTACTTC. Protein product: CASRRTASSYEQYF.